A single sample gave rise to the 8 T cell receptor beta chains below, sequenced in a study of T cells after yellow fever vaccination. MiXCR, applied by TCRdb to the 5' RACE reads, yields one record per CDR3 protein. Of about 310,000 distinct CDR3 sequences listed, around 4% are singletons. This specimen was PBMCs, taken on the day of the yellow fever booster vaccination. The source is a man aged 18 to 30 who received the YFV17D yellow fever vaccine.

This clonotype was picked up many times. The genes are TRBV12-5 and TRBJ2-2; no definite D call. Germline lookup yields CDR1 LGHNT and CDR2 FRNRAP. V lost 3 bases and J lost 7, with 6 bases in between. The CDR3 loop spans 12 amino acids. CDR3 protein: CASGFESGELFF. The CDR3 DNA follows: TGTGCTAGTGGTTTCGAGAGCGGGGAGCTGTTTTTT.

This clonotype has ten or more counts. The chain couples TRBV5-1 to TRBJ2-6; D ambiguous. The germline V gene encodes CDR1 SGHRS and CDR2 YFSETQ. Trimming shortened V by 4 bases and J by 0 bases, and 8 bases separated the two germline ends. The CDR3 sequence is 15 residues long. The CDR3 loop reads CASSPQSSGANVLTF. The CDR3 coding sequence is TGCGCCAGCAGCCCGCAGAGCTCTGGGGCCAACGTCCTGACTTTC.

In this sample, this clonotype turned up many times. This chain links TRBV9 with TRBJ2-1; D is perhaps TRBD1 (6 bases). V was cut by 0 bases and J by 9 bases, with 10 bases left in between. The CDR3 contains 13 residues. Germline-derived CDR1 and CDR2 are SGDLS and YYNGEE. The CDR3 DNA reads TGTGCCAGCAGCGTAGGAGGGGGTGGTGAGCAGTTCTTC. The encoded protein is CASSVGGGGEQFF.

This sequence joins TRBV29-1 and TRBJ1-1; D possibly corresponds to TRBD1 (6 bases). Germline V lookup: CDR1 SQVTM, CDR2 ANQGSEA. V lost 7 bases and J 3 bases, leaving 18 bases between the germline ends. The CDR3 is 14 residues long. CDR3 residues: CSAAPAGAYTEAFF. For the CDR3, the DNA is TGCAGCGCCGCACCCGCAGGGGCATACACTGAAGCTTTCTTT. The variable domain in full, completed from reference TRBV29-1 and TRBJ1-1, reads SAVISQKPSRDICQRGTSLTIQCQVDSQVTMMFWYRQQPGQSLTLIATANQGSEATYESGFVIDKFPISRPNLTFSTLTVSNMSPEDSSIYLCSAAPAGAYTEAFFGQGTRLTVV.

This clonotype was found a few times. The V gene is TRBV19, the J gene TRBJ1-5; D unresolved. The CDR3 length is 14 residues. The germline gives CDR1 LNHDA, CDR2 SQIVND (reference sequence). Trimming left V 3 bases short and J 5 bases short, with 11 bases between. The CDR3 nucleotides read TGTGCCAGTAGTATCCGCAGACGGGATCAGCCCCAGCATTTT. Its translation: CASSIRRRDQPQHF.

This clonotype has a count of ten or more. V gene TRBV10-3 combines with J gene TRBJ1-5; D remains ambiguous. Per germline, CDR1 ENHRY and CDR2 SYGVKD. V lost 5 bases to trimming and J lost 4 bases, with 6 bases between them. This CDR3 comprises 12 residues. DNA for the CDR3: TGTGCCATCAGTCGGGGTAATCAGCCCCAGCATTTT. The encoded protein is CAISRGNQPQHF.

V and J are TRBV18 and TRBJ1-2, with 7 bases aligning to TRBD1. The ends lost 3 bases at V and 3 bases at J; junction bases unmatched: 10. Germline V CDR1 and CDR2: KGHSH, LQKENI. This CDR3 is 16 amino acids long. The CDR3 is CASSPQATTGHYGYTF. CDR3 nucleotides: TGTGCCAGCTCACCTCAGGCCACGACAGGGCACTATGGCTACACCTTC.

This clonotype was detected many times. The chain couples TRBV9 to TRBJ2-1, with 10 bases fitting TRBD2. The CDR3 loop spans 15 amino acids. J lost 4 bases, V lost 2 bases, and 3 bases had no gene match. The germline V gene has CDR1 SGDLS and CDR2 YYNGEE. The CDR3 region has the DNA TGTGCCAGCAGCGTTAGCGGGGGGCCGTACAATGAGCAGTTCTTC. It codes for CASSVSGGPYNEQFF.